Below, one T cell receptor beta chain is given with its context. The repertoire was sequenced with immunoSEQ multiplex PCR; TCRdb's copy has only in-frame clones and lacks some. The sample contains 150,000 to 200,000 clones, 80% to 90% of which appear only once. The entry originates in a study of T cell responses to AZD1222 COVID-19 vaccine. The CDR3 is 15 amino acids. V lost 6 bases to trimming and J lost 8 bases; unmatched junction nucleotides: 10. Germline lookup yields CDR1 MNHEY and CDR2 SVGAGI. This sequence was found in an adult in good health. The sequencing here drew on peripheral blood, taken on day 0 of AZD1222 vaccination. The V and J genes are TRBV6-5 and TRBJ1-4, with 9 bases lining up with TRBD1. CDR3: CASSRPGQGDEKLFF. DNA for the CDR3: TGTGCCAGCAGCCGACCGGGACAGGGAGACGAAAAACTGTTTTTT.